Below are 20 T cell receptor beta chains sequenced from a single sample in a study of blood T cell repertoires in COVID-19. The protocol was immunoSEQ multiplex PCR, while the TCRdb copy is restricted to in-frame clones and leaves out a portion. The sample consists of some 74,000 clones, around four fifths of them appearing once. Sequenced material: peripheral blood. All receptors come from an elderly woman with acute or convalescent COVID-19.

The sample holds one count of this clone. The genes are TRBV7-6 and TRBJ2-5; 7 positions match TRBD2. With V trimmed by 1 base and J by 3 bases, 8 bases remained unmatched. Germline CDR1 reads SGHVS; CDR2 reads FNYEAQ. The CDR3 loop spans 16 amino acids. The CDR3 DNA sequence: TGTGCCAGCAGCTTAGGGGGACTACCAACTAAAGAGACCCAGTACTTC. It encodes CASSLGGLPTKETQYF.

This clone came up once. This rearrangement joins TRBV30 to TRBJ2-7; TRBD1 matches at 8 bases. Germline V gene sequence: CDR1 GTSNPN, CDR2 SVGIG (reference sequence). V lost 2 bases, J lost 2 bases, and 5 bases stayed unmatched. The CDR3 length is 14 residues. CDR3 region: CAWSRTGTTYEQYF. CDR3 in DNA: TGTGCCTGGAGTAGGACAGGGACCACCTACGAGCAGTACTTC.

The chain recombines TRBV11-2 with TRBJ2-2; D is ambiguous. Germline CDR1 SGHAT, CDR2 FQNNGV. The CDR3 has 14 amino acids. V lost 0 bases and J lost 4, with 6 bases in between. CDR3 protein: CASSLDPSTGELFF. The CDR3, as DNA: TGTGCCAGCAGCTTAGATCCCAGCACCGGGGAGCTGTTTTTT.

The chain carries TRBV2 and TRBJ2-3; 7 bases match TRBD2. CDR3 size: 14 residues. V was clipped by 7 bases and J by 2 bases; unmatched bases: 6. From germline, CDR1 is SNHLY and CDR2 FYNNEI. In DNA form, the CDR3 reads TGTGCCAGCACCACTAGCGCCTCCACAGATACGCAGTATTTT. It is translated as CASTTSASTDTQYF.

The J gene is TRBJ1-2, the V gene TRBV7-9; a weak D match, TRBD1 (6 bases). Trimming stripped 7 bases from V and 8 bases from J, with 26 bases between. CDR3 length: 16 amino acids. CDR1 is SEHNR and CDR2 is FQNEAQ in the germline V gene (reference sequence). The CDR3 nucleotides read TGTGCCAGCACCATTTTAGGGACAAGTTCCTTGGGGGGCTACACCTTC. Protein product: CASTILGTSSLGGYTF.

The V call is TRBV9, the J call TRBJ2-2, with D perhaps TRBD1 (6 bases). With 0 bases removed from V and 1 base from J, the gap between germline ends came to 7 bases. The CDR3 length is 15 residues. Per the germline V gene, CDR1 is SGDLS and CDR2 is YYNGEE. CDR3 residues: CASSVGRGNTGELFF. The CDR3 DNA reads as TGTGCCAGCAGCGTAGGCAGGGGGAACACCGGGGAGCTGTTTTTT.

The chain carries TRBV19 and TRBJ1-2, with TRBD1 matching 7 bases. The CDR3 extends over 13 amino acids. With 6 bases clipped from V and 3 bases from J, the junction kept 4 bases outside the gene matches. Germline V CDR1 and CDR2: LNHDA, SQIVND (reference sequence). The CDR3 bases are TGTGCCAGTAGCCCCGGGACAGACTATGGCTACACCTTC. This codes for CASSPGTDYGYTF.

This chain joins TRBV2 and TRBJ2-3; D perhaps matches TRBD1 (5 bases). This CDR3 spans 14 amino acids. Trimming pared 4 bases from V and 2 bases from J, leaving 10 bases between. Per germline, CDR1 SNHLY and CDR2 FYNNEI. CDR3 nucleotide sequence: TGTGCCAGCAGTGCCGACAGTCACACAGATACGCAGTATTTT. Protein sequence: CASSADSHTDTQYF.

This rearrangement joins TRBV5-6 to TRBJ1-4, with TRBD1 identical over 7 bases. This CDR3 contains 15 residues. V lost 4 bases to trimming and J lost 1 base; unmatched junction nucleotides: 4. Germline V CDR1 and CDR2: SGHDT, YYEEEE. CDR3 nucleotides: TGTGCCAGCAGCCGTCCAGGGGGAACTAATGAAAAACTGTTTTTT. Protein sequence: CASSRPGGTNEKLFF. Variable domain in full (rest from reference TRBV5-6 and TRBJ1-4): DAGVTQSPTHLIKTRGQQVTLRCSPKSGHDTVSWYQQALGQGPQFIFQYYEEEERQRGNFPDRFSGHQFPNYSSELNVNALLLGDSALYLCASSRPGGTNEKLFFGSGTQLSVL.

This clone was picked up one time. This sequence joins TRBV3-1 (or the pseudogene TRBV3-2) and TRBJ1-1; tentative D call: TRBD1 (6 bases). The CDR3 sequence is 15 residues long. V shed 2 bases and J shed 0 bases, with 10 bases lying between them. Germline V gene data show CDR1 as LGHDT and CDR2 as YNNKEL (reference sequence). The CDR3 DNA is TGTGCCAGCAGCCAATCGGGGACACTGAACACTGAAGCTTTCTTT. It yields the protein CASSQSGTLNTEAFF.

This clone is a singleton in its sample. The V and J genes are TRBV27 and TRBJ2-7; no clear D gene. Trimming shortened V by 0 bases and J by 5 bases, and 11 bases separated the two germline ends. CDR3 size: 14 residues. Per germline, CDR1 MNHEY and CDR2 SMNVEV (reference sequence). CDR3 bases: TGTGCCAGCAGTTTATCGAGAGCGACGAACGAGCAGTACTTC. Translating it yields CASSLSRATNEQYF.

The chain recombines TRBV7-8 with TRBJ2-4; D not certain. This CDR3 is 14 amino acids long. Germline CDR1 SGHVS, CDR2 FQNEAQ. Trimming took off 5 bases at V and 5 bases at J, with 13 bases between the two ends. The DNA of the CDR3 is TGTGCCAGCAGCCGCATAACGTCGGAAAACATTCAGTACTTC. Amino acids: CASSRITSENIQYF.

The CDR3 loop is CAISASSGVDQETQYF. DNA of the CDR3: TGTGCCATCAGTGCCTCTAGCGGGGTGGACCAAGAGACCCAGTACTTC. V usage is TRBV10-3 and J usage is TRBJ2-5; 9 bases line up with TRBD2. This CDR3 spans 16 amino acids. V dropped 4 bases and J dropped 0; count of bases not matched to a gene: 6. Germline V lookup: CDR1 ENHRY, CDR2 SYGVKD.

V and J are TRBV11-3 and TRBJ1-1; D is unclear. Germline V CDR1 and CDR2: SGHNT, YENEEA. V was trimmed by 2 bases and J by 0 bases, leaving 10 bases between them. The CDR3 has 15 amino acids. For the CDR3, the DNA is TGTGCCAGCAGCTTACGAGGCCCAGTGAACACTGAAGCTTTCTTT. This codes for CASSLRGPVNTEAFF.

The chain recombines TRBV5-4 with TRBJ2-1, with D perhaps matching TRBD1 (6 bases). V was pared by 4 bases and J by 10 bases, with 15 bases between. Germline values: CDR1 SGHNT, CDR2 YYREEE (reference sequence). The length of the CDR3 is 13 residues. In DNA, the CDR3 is TGTGCCAGCAGCCCCACCCACAGGGTCGAGCAGTTCTTC. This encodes CASSPTHRVEQFF. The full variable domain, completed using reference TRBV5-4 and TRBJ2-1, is ETGVTQSPTHLIKTRGQQVTLRCSSQSGHNTVSWYQQALGQGPQFIFQYYREEENGRGNFPPRFSGLQFPNYSSELNVNALELDDSALYLCASSPTHRVEQFFGPGTRLTVL.

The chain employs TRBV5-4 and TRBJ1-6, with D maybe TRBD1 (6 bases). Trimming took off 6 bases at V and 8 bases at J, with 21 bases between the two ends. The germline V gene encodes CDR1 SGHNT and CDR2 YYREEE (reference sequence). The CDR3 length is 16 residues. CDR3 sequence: CASTPGTRGRHSPLHF. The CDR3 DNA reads TGTGCCAGCACCCCTGGCACCAGGGGTCGGCATTCACCCCTCCACTTT.

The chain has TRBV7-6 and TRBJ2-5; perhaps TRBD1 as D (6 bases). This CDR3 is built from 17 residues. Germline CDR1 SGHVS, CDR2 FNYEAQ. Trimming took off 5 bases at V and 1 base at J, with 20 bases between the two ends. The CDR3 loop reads CASSQLGLVGGQETQYF. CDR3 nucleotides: TGTGCCAGCAGCCAGTTGGGCCTAGTAGGGGGCCAAGAGACCCAGTACTTC.

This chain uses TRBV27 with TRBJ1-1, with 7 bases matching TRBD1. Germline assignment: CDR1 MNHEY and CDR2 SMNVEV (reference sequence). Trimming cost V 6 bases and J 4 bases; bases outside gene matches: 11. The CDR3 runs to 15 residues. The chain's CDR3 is CASSILQQGSTEAFF. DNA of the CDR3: TGTGCCAGCAGCATTCTCCAACAGGGGAGCACTGAAGCTTTCTTT.

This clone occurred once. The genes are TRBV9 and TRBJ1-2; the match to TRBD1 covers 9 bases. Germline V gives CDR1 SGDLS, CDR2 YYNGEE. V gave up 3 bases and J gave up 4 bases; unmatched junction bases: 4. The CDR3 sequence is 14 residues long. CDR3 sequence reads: CASSAWTGAYGYTF. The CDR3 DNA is TGTGCCAGCAGCGCCTGGACAGGGGCCTATGGCTACACCTTC.

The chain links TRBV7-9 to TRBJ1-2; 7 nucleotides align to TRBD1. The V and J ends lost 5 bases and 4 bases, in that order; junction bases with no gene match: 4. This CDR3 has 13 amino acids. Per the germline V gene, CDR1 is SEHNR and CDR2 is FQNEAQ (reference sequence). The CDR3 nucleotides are TGTGCCAGCAGCGGACAGGAGCTCTATGGCTACACCTTC. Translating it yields CASSGQELYGYTF. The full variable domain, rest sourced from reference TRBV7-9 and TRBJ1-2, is DTGVSQNPRHKITKRGQNVTFRCDPISEHNRLYWYRQTLGQGPEFLTYFQNEAQLEKSRLLSDRFSAERPKGSFSTLEIQRTEQGDSAMYLCASSGQELYGYTFGSGTRLTVV.